This TCR beta chain appears in the sequencing data of a study of control samples from healthy donors and cancer patients. Sequencing was performed with immunoSEQ multiplex PCR; in TCRdb, only in-frame clones are kept and a portion is missing. The ten top clones account for roughly 2%, within a sample of some 190,000 clones. The germline CDR1 and CDR2 sequences are LNHDA and SQIVND (reference sequence). V shed 9 bases and J shed 5 bases, with 10 bases lying between them. The CDR3 runs 11 residues. Sequenced input: blood. This TCR derives from a woman under 40 in good health. This chain connects TRBV19 to TRBJ1-1; D possibly corresponds to TRBD1 (5 bases). Written as DNA, the CDR3 is TGTGCCAGCTATAAGGGGACTGAAGCTTTCTTT. Its translation is CASYKGTEAFF. The full variable domain, with the rest looked up from reference TRBV19 and TRBJ1-1, is DGGITQSPKYLFRKEGQNVTLSCEQNLNHDAMYWYRQDPGQGLRLIYYSQIVNDFQKGDIAEGYSVSREKKESFPLTVTSAQKNPTAFYLCASYKGTEAFFGQGTRLTVV.